The 22 T cell receptor beta chains in this list originate from one sample, sequenced in a study of neurological immune-mediated disorders. Time point described: longitudinal time-point 2. A single record per CDR3 protein comes from TCRdb applying MiXCR to the 5' RACE reads. The sample has 84,000 or so distinct CDR3 sequences; about 13% are singletons. Sequences were obtained from PBMCs. The receptors stem from a female donor with HTLV-1-associated myelopathy (HAM/TSP).

The chain has TRBV29-1 and TRBJ2-3; possible D gene TRBD1, 5 bases. This CDR3 has 12 residues. V shed 6 bases and J shed 3 bases, with 10 bases lying between them. The germline gives CDR1 SQVTM, CDR2 ANQGSEA. The CDR3 sequence: CSVAGQTDTQYF. CDR3 nucleotides: TGCAGCGTCGCAGGACAAACAGATACGCAGTATTTT.

This clonotype was counted at least ten times. The rearrangement links TRBV5-8 to TRBJ2-1, with D maybe TRBD1 (5 bases). Germline V lookup: CDR1 SGHTS, CDR2 YDEGEE. CDR3 size: 15 residues. V gave up 1 base and J gave up 8 bases, with 16 bases separating them. In nucleotides, the CDR3 is TGTGCCAGCAGCTTGTCTTTTCCAGGGATCCATGAGCAGTTCTTC. Protein: CASSLSFPGIHEQFF.

This clonotype was seen repeatedly, ten times or more. V gene TRBV10-3 combines with J gene TRBJ2-1; D gene ambiguous. This CDR3 is built from 13 residues. Germline V gene lookup returns CDR1 ENHRY and CDR2 SYGVKD. The V gene lost 8 bases and the J gene lost 0 bases, with 8 bases spanning the gap. As DNA, the CDR3 is TGTGCCATCGGGGATGTCTCCTACAATGAGCAGTTCTTC. Amino acid sequence: CAIGDVSYNEQFF.

This clonotype showed up many times. The V gene is TRBV20-1, the J gene TRBJ2-3; D ambiguous. The CDR3 is 10 residues long. Germline CDR1 DFQATT, CDR2 SNEGSKA (reference sequence). CDR3 bases: TGCAGCGTTAGCACAGATACGCAGTATTTT. This gives the protein CSVSTDTQYF.

The gene calls are TRBV19 and TRBJ1-5; 7 positions match TRBD1. Trimming at V came to 5 bases and at J to 7 bases, leaving 5 bases not matched to a gene. The CDR3 sequence is 13 residues long. Germline V gives CDR1 LNHDA, CDR2 SQIVND (reference sequence). This CDR3 is CASSVQGWQPQHF. The CDR3 DNA sequence: TGTGCCAGTAGTGTACAGGGGTGGCAGCCCCAGCATTTT.

By proportion, this clonotype is medium-sized. The gene calls are TRBV5-1 and TRBJ1-6; possible D gene TRBD1, 6 bases. Between the trimmed V and J ends, which lost 6 bases and 6 bases, there was a span of 10 bases. CDR1 is SGHRS and CDR2 is YFSETQ in the germline V gene. This CDR3 has 13 residues. The CDR3 region has the DNA TGCGCCAGCACGGACAGTCTTAATTCACCCCTCCACTTT. As protein: CASTDSLNSPLHF.

The sample holds many counts of this clonotype. The chain is built from TRBV5-4 and TRBJ2-3, with 14 positions matching TRBD2. CDR1 SGHNT and CDR2 YYREEE come from the germline V gene (reference sequence). This CDR3 comprises 16 residues. Trimming took 0 bases from V and 5 from J; bases not matched to a gene: 2. CDR3: CASSLGLAGGRDTQYF. As DNA, the CDR3 is TGTGCCAGCAGCTTGGGACTAGCGGGGGGGCGAGATACGCAGTATTTT. Full variable domain (rest looked up from reference TRBV5-4 and TRBJ2-3): ETGVTQSPTHLIKTRGQQVTLRCSSQSGHNTVSWYQQALGQGPQFIFQYYREEENGRGNFPPRFSGLQFPNYSSELNVNALELDDSALYLCASSLGLAGGRDTQYFGPGTRLTVL.

This chain uses TRBV7-6 with TRBJ2-1; no clear D gene. This CDR3 spans 12 amino acids. Trimming took 5 bases from V and 8 from J, leaving 10 bases between them. Germline-derived CDR1 and CDR2 are SGHVS and FNYEAQ. In DNA, the CDR3 is TGTGCCAGCAGCCCCTTTGGCTATGAGCAGTTCTTC. Residues: CASSPFGYEQFF.

This clonotype was counted at least ten times. The V gene is TRBV4-2, the J gene TRBJ2-7; 7 positions agree with TRBD2. Looked up from germline, CDR1 is LGHNA and CDR2 is YNFKEQ. V lost 3 bases, J lost 6 bases, and 14 bases stayed unmatched. The CDR3 is 16 residues long. The CDR3 sequence: CASSHASTSSGGEQYF. The CDR3 DNA reads TGTGCCAGCAGCCACGCCTCGACTAGCTCGGGGGGCGAGCAGTACTTC.

This clonotype was recorded many times. The CDR3 protein is CASSPGVSNEKLFF. CDR3 DNA: TGTGCCAGCAGCCCAGGAGTGTCCAATGAAAAACTGTTTTTT. The chain joins TRBV7-8 to TRBJ1-4, with no clear D. The CDR3 is 14 amino acids. V lost 5 bases, J lost 5 bases, and 12 bases lay in between. CDR1 and CDR2 from the germline V gene are SGHVS and FQNEAQ.

The table lists this clonotype with many counts. The chain employs TRBV20-1 and TRBJ2-3, with TRBD2 as a possible D gene (6 bases). Germline CDR1 reads DFQATT; CDR2 reads SNEGSKA (reference sequence). The V end was cut by 2 bases, the J end by 6 bases, with 42 bases between. The CDR3 extends over 23 amino acids. The CDR3 DNA follows: TGCAGTGCTAGAATTGCCCCGGGTTTTGTTTTCGGTGCGGGGCGGGGCCCGTTGGATACGCAGTATTTT. This encodes CSARIAPGFVFGAGRGPLDTQYF.

The chain links TRBV5-1 to TRBJ2-3; D gene ambiguous. The germline V gene encodes CDR1 SGHRS and CDR2 YFSETQ. CDR3 length equals 14 residues. V gave up 0 bases and J gave up 5 bases, with 10 bases separating them. CDR3 protein: CASSLAPERDTQYF. DNA for the CDR3: TGCGCCAGCAGCTTGGCGCCGGAACGAGATACGCAGTATTTT. Using reference TRBV5-1 and TRBJ2-3 for the parts outside the CDR3, the full variable domain is KAGVTQTPRYLIKTRGQQVTLSCSPISGHRSVSWYQQTPGQGLQFLFEYFSETQRNKGNFPGRFSGRQFSNSRSEMNVSTLELGDSALYLCASSLAPERDTQYFGPGTRLTVL.

This clonotype was observed at least ten times. The chain carries TRBV5-6 and TRBJ2-7; D perhaps matches TRBD1 (5 bases). Trimming cost V 1 base and J 5 bases, with 10 bases left between them. The CDR3 runs to 13 residues. CDR1 is SGHDT, CDR2 YYEEEE, per germline. The CDR3 DNA reads TGTGCCAGCAGCTTGTCTTTCAGGGACGAGCAGTACTTC. Encoded protein: CASSLSFRDEQYF.

Concerning this clonotype: It may be a read error: a sequence one base away is much more abundant. The V and J genes are TRBV4-1 and TRBJ2-7, with 8 bases identical to TRBD2. CDR1 is MGHRA and CDR2 is YSYEKL in the germline V gene. The CDR3 covers 14 residues. CDR3 protein: CAISQVGGGREQYF. The CDR3 nucleotides are TGCGCCATCAGCCAAGTCGGGGGGGGCAGGGAGCAGTACTTC.

Remarks on this clonotype: The germline gene is not matched at one end of the junction; a read error may be the cause. V is TRBV5-1 and J is TRBJ1-1; the D gene is possibly TRBD1 (5 bases). The CDR3 has 16 residues. From germline, CDR1 is SGHRS and CDR2 YFSETQ. The CDR3 coding sequence is TGCGCCAGCAGCTTGGGTACAAGGGGAGGTAACACTGAAGATTTCTTT. It specifies CASSLGTRGGNTEDFF.

This clonotype was observed many times. The chain uses TRBV6-5 and TRBJ2-1, with 7 bases that match TRBD2. Germline CDR1 is MNHEY and CDR2 is SVGAGI. Germline trimming cut 2 bases from V and 8 bases from J; bases unmatched to any gene: 6. This CDR3 comprises 14 residues. The CDR3 sequence: CASSYLSAGDEQFF. The DNA for the CDR3 is TGTGCCAGCAGTTACCTATCCGCGGGGGATGAGCAGTTCTTC.

This clonotype came up many times. V and J are TRBV7-8 and TRBJ2-1; 8 positions agree with TRBD1. This CDR3 region has 17 residues. Germline CDR1 SGHVS, CDR2 FQNEAQ. V lost 2 bases to trimming and J lost 8 bases; unmatched junction nucleotides: 14. CDR3 nucleotide sequence: TGTGCCAGCAGCTTATCGGGACAGGCCCGGAGCTGGGATGAGCAGTTCTTC. Amino acid sequence: CASSLSGQARSWDEQFF.

This clonotype was counted at least ten times. The chain links TRBV20-1 to TRBJ2-5, with D possibly TRBD1 on 6 matching bases. CDR3 length equals 15 residues. V lost 5 bases to trimming and J lost 2 bases, with 18 bases between them. Germline V lookup: CDR1 DFQATT, CDR2 SNEGSKA (reference sequence). This CDR3 is CSAQAPGTPQETQYF. Written as DNA, the CDR3 is TGCAGTGCTCAAGCCCCCGGGACACCTCAAGAGACCCAGTACTTC.

This clonotype was detected ten times or more. The rearrangement links TRBV5-1 to TRBJ1-5; a weak D match, TRBD1 (6 bases). Trimming removed 4 bases at V and 9 bases at J, with 20 bases between. Germline V gives CDR1 SGHRS, CDR2 YFSETQ. CDR3 length equals 15 residues. The DNA of the CDR3 is TGCGCCAGCAGCCTGAACAGGGTTATTTTTCCGCCCCAGCATTTT. The encoded protein is CASSLNRVIFPPQHF.

This clonotype showed up many times. The chain links TRBV7-8 to TRBJ1-5; 7 nucleotides match TRBD1. Germline CDR1 reads SGHVS; CDR2 reads FQNEAQ. After removal of 1 base from V and 2 bases from J, the junction contained 8 bases not matched to a gene. This CDR3 contains 17 residues. CDR3 residues: CASSLGGGTVGNQPQHF. DNA for the CDR3: TGTGCCAGCAGCTTAGGGGGGGGGACAGTAGGCAATCAGCCCCAGCATTTT.

This clonotype was observed at least ten times. The rearrangement uses TRBV7-9 and TRBJ2-5; possibly TRBD2 for D (8 bases). Looked up from germline, CDR1 is SEHNR and CDR2 is FQNEAQ (reference sequence). The CDR3 covers 16 residues. Trimming left V 5 bases short and J 2 bases short, with 18 bases between. Written as DNA, the CDR3 is TGTGCCAGCAGCCTCCGCGGGGGGACAGTACAAGAGACCCAGTACTTC. This translates into CASSLRGGTVQETQYF.

This clonotype was recorded at least ten times. The J gene is TRBJ1-2, the V gene TRBV20-1; 7 bases match TRBD1. Germline CDR1 DFQATT, CDR2 SNEGSKA (reference sequence). CDR3 size: 13 residues. After removal of 5 bases from V and 6 bases from J, the junction contained 9 bases not matched to a gene. The CDR3 sequence: CSAHLNRGDGYTF. DNA of the CDR3: TGCAGTGCTCACCTAAACAGGGGTGATGGCTACACCTTC.